This T cell receptor beta chain was obtained from a study of radiation and T cells in renal cell carcinoma. The treatment was: 15 Gy SBRT to primary tumor, nephrectomy 4 weeks later. Generated by immunoSEQ multiplex PCR, the TCRdb table keeps only in-frame clones and is missing some. Among roughly 10,000 clones listed, 50% to 70% were seen once. V lost 6 bases to trimming and J lost 0 bases, with 6 bases between them. CDR1 is MNHEY and CDR2 is SVGAGI in the germline V gene. The CDR3 length is 13 residues. The gene calls are TRBV6-5 and TRBJ1-5; D gene ambiguous. The origin of this receptor is a woman aged 45 to 65 with renal cell carcinoma. The material was tumor tissue, obtained from a patient whose treatment included radiotherapy and nephrectomy. CDR3 sequence (DNA): TGTGCCAGCAGACAGAGTAGCAATCAGCCCCAGCATTTT. Protein sequence: CASRQSSNQPQHF.